These 27 T cell receptor beta chains originate from one sample sequenced in a study of blood T cell repertoires in COVID-19. The data were produced by immunoSEQ multiplex PCR, yet TCRdb's version contains in-frame clones alone and is incomplete. Seen here are fewer than 200,000 clones, around 73% observed once, and the top ten hold around 15%. Material: PBMCs or T cells enriched from blood (not recorded which). All receptors come from a woman aged 45 to 65 who had recovered from COVID-19.

In its sample, this clone was seen a few times. The genes are TRBV27 and TRBJ1-4; the match to TRBD1 covers 10 bases. The CDR3 covers 14 residues. Germline V gene lookup returns CDR1 MNHEY and CDR2 SMNVEV (reference sequence). V shed 6 bases, J shed 8 bases, and the junction held 6 bases outside the gene matches. CDR3 sequence reads: CASRTGTGVEKLFF. As DNA, the CDR3 is TGTGCCAGCAGAACCGGGACAGGGGTCGAAAAACTGTTTTTT.

V usage is TRBV5-1 and J usage is TRBJ2-2; D perhaps matches TRBD1 (7 bases). The V end was cut by 4 bases, the J end by 1 base, with 11 bases between. The germline CDR1 and CDR2 sequences are SGHRS and YFSETQ. The CDR3 sequence is 15 residues long. CDR3 sequence (DNA): TGCGCCAGCAGCCCAGGGGGGCTGAACACCGGGGAGCTGTTTTTT. This codes for CASSPGGLNTGELFF.

V gene TRBV6-5 combines with J gene TRBJ1-5; 10 bases are a match to TRBD1. The CDR3 is made up of 15 amino acids. Germline CDR1 is MNHEY and CDR2 is SVGAGI. Trimming took 6 bases from V and 5 from J; bases not matched to a gene: 7. The CDR3 loop reads CASSQGQGDHQPQHF. The CDR3 region has the DNA TGTGCCAGCAGCCAAGGACAGGGGGATCATCAGCCCCAGCATTTT.

This chain uses TRBV5-1 with TRBJ2-4, with unresolved D. The CDR3 has 15 residues. The germline V and J ends were trimmed by 4 bases and 1 base, with 12 bases remaining between them. The germline V gene has CDR1 SGHRS and CDR2 YFSETQ. CDR3 bases: TGCGCCAGCAGCACCCCTATTGTGGCCAAAAACATTCAGTACTTC. As protein: CASSTPIVAKNIQYF.

The chain recombines TRBV7-8 with TRBJ2-7, with 8 bases fitting TRBD1. CDR1 is SGHVS and CDR2 is FQNEAQ in the germline V gene. The CDR3 spans 15 residues. Unmatched junction bases numbered 5, after V lost 1 base and J lost 3 bases. In DNA, the CDR3 is TGTGCCAGCAGCTTAGGGGCCGGACAGGGCTACGAGCAGTACTTC. It translates to CASSLGAGQGYEQYF. Using reference TRBV7-8 and TRBJ2-7 for the parts outside the CDR3, the full variable domain is GAGVSQSPRYKVAKRGQDVALRCDPISGHVSLFWYQQALGQGPEFLTYFQNEAQLDKSGLPSDRFFAERPEGSVSTLKIQRTQQEDSAVYLCASSLGAGQGYEQYFGPGTRLTVT.

The chain combines TRBV7-2 with TRBJ1-1; D gene uncertain. V dropped 5 bases and J dropped 6 bases, with 16 bases sitting between them. The CDR3 has 14 amino acids. CDR1 is SGHTA, CDR2 FQGNSA, per germline. The CDR3 DNA follows: TGTGCCAGCAGCCCCCGGGAGGTAACGGCTGAAGCTTTCTTT. It specifies CASSPREVTAEAFF. Complete variable domain (other parts from reference TRBV7-2 and TRBJ1-1): GAGVSQSPSNKVTEKGKDVELRCDPISGHTALYWYRQSLGQGLEFLIYFQGNSAPDKSGLPSDRFSAERTGGSVSTLTIQRTQQEDSAVYLCASSPREVTAEAFFGQGTRLTVV.

V usage is TRBV6-5 and J usage is TRBJ2-7; 10 bases are shared with TRBD1. Germline V gene sequence: CDR1 MNHEY, CDR2 SVGAGI. The trim removed 6 bases at V and 3 bases at J, leaving 5 bases unmatched. This CDR3 is built from 14 residues. The chain's CDR3 is CASRLGTGDYEQYF. The CDR3 DNA reads TGTGCCAGCAGACTCGGGACAGGGGACTACGAGCAGTACTTC.

J is TRBJ2-5 and V is TRBV19; 9 nucleotides align to TRBD1. Germline CDR1 LNHDA, CDR2 SQIVND (reference sequence). The J segment lost 3 bases and the V segment lost 5 bases, leaving 4 bases of the junction unmatched. The CDR3 spans 14 residues. The CDR3 is CASSFGQGKETQYF. CDR3 sequence (DNA): TGTGCCAGTAGTTTCGGACAGGGGAAAGAGACCCAGTACTTC.

The CDR3 DNA sequence: TGTGCCAGCAGGTCTCCTAGCAGCTCCTACAATGAGCAGTTCTTC. Protein product: CASRSPSSSYNEQFF. The V call is TRBV2, the J call TRBJ2-1; TRBD2 is a possible D gene (5 bases). Germline CDR1 and CDR2: SNHLY and FYNNEI. CDR3 length equals 15 residues. V was shortened by 6 bases and J by 0 bases, with 12 bases between the two germline ends.

This chain joins TRBV7-3 and TRBJ2-1; a weak D match, TRBD2 (6 bases). Germline CDR1 and CDR2: SGHTA and FQGTGA. With 0 bases removed from V and 0 bases from J, the gap between germline ends came to 12 bases. The CDR3 is 17 amino acids. In DNA, the CDR3 is TGTGCCAGCAGCTTAACGACTAGTCCTTTCTCCTACAATGAGCAGTTCTTC. Translation: CASSLTTSPFSYNEQFF.

The chain has TRBV2 and TRBJ2-7; the match to TRBD2 covers 11 bases. With 6 bases clipped from V and 3 bases from J, the junction kept 4 bases outside the gene matches. The CDR3 is made up of 14 amino acids. Germline CDR1 SNHLY, CDR2 FYNNEI. The CDR3 here is CASRGTSGSYEQYF. CDR3 sequence (DNA): TGTGCCAGCAGAGGGACTAGCGGAAGCTACGAGCAGTACTTC. Supplemented by reference TRBV2 and TRBJ2-7, the full variable domain reads EPEVTQTPSHQVTQMGQEVILRCVPISNHLYFYWYRQILGQKVEFLVSFYNNEISEKSEIFDDQFSVERPDGSNFTLKIRSTKLEDSAMYFCASRGTSGSYEQYFGPGTRLTVT.

This chain joins TRBV16 and TRBJ2-7, with 9 bases lining up with TRBD1. Trimming at V came to 3 bases and at J to 4 bases, leaving 7 bases not matched to a gene. This CDR3 has 15 amino acids. Germline V gene sequence: CDR1 KGHSY, CDR2 FQNENV. The DNA of the CDR3 is TGTGCCAGCAGCCAGACCGGGACAGGGAGATACGAGCAGTACTTC. Translated: CASSQTGTGRYEQYF.

The chain combines TRBV5-1 with TRBJ1-4, with 10 bases matching TRBD1. V was clipped by 4 bases and J by 6 bases; unmatched bases: 3. The germline CDR1 and CDR2 sequences are SGHRS and YFSETQ. CDR3 size: 14 residues. The CDR3 bases are TGCGCCAGCAGCCTAGGACAGGGGGATGAAAAACTGTTTTTT. It is translated as CASSLGQGDEKLFF.

The rearrangement uses TRBV19 and TRBJ1-2; D is unresolved. The CDR3 loop spans 16 amino acids. Per germline, CDR1 LNHDA and CDR2 SQIVND (reference sequence). V was trimmed by 4 bases and J by 2 bases, leaving 17 bases between them. The DNA for the CDR3 is TGTGCCAGTAGTAGCGCAGCGCTGGCGCGAAACTATGGCTACACCTTC. It codes for CASSSAALARNYGYTF.

This chain connects TRBV7-8 to TRBJ1-1; 9 positions agree with TRBD1. V lost 1 base to trimming and J lost 5 bases; unmatched junction nucleotides: 11. Germline values: CDR1 SGHVS, CDR2 FQNEAQ. This CDR3 has 17 residues. This CDR3 reads CASSLGAAGQGRTEAFF. The CDR3 nucleotides read TGTGCCAGCAGCTTAGGGGCGGCGGGACAGGGTCGGACTGAAGCTTTCTTT. The full variable domain, completed using reference TRBV7-8 and TRBJ1-1, is GAGVSQSPRYKVAKRGQDVALRCDPISGHVSLFWYQQALGQGPEFLTYFQNEAQLDKSGLPSDRFFAERPEGSVSTLKIQRTQQEDSAVYLCASSLGAAGQGRTEAFFGQGTRLTVV.

The DNA for the CDR3 is TGCGCCAGCAGCGCTACAGGGGGCCCGAACACCGGGGAGCTGTTTTTT. Translation gives CASSATGGPNTGELFF. This rearrangement joins TRBV5-1 to TRBJ2-2; 9 bases are shared with TRBD1. Per germline, CDR1 SGHRS and CDR2 YFSETQ. Trimming took 4 bases from V and 0 from J; bases not matched to a gene: 4. This CDR3 spans 16 amino acids. Filled out from reference TRBV5-1 and TRBJ2-2, the complete variable domain reads KAGVTQTPRYLIKTRGQQVTLSCSPISGHRSVSWYQQTPGQGLQFLFEYFSETQRNKGNFPGRFSGRQFSNSRSEMNVSTLELGDSALYLCASSATGGPNTGELFFGEGSRLTVL.

The gene calls are TRBV28 and TRBJ1-2, with TRBD1 matching 9 bases. The V and J ends lost 4 bases and 4 bases, in that order; junction bases with no gene match: 13. This CDR3 region has 17 residues. Germline-derived CDR1 and CDR2 are MDHEN and SYDVKM. Here the CDR3 reads CASSSYSGTGYGYGYTF. The CDR3 DNA reads as TGTGCCAGCAGTTCTTACTCCGGGACAGGGTACGGCTATGGCTACACCTTC.

V usage is TRBV24-1 and J usage is TRBJ1-5; 8 nucleotides agree with TRBD1. After removal of 6 bases from V and 3 bases from J, the junction contained 3 bases not matched to a gene. The germline gives CDR1 KGHDR, CDR2 SFDVKD. The CDR3 sequence is 14 residues long. The CDR3 sequence: CATSQTGANQPQHF. CDR3 nucleotides: TGTGCCACCAGTCAGACAGGGGCCAATCAGCCCCAGCATTTT.

The genes are TRBV7-2 and TRBJ2-2; D may be TRBD1 (5 bases). The CDR3 has 14 amino acids. CDR1 is SGHTA and CDR2 is FQGNSA in the germline V gene. Trimming removed 5 bases from V and 1 base from J, with 8 bases in between. DNA for the CDR3: TGTGCCAGCAGCCAAGACAGGAACACCGGGGAGCTGTTTTTT. This sequence encodes CASSQDRNTGELFF. Full variable domain (rest looked up from reference TRBV7-2 and TRBJ2-2): GAGVSQSPSNKVTEKGKDVELRCDPISGHTALYWYRQSLGQGLEFLIYFQGNSAPDKSGLPSDRFSAERTGGSVSTLTIQRTQQEDSAVYLCASSQDRNTGELFFGEGSRLTVL.

The V call is TRBV7-2, the J call TRBJ2-7; D may be TRBD2 (6 bases). From germline, CDR1 is SGHTA and CDR2 FQGNSA. V lost 5 bases to trimming and J lost 2 bases, with 16 bases between them. CDR3 length: 15 residues. The CDR3 loop is CASSPREATPYEQYF. CDR3 in DNA: TGTGCCAGCAGCCCAAGGGAGGCGACGCCCTACGAGCAGTACTTC.

Here the CDR3 reads CATSRDLKLAGGTDTQYF. The CDR3 DNA is TGTGCCACCAGCAGAGATTTGAAGCTAGCGGGAGGAACAGATACGCAGTATTTT. The V and J genes are TRBV15 and TRBJ2-3; 11 positions agree with TRBD2. The ends lost 0 bases at V and 3 bases at J; junction bases unmatched: 8. CDR1 is LNHNV, CDR2 YYDKDF, per germline (reference sequence). The length of the CDR3 is 18 residues. The variable domain in full, completed from reference TRBV15 and TRBJ2-3, reads DAMVIQNPRYQVTQFGKPVTLSCSQTLNHNVMYWYQQKSSQAPKLLFHYYDKDFNNEADTPDNFQSRRPNTSFCFLDIRSPGLGDTAMYLCATSRDLKLAGGTDTQYFGPGTRLTVL.

CDR3 sequence reads: CATSDSGFSPSYTF. CDR3 sequence (DNA): TGTGCCACCAGTGATTCGGGGTTTTCCCCGAGCTACACCTTC. The chain carries TRBV24-1 and TRBJ1-2, with D uncertain. Trimming pared 2 bases from V and 9 bases from J, leaving 15 bases between. The length of the CDR3 is 14 residues. Germline V gene data show CDR1 as KGHDR and CDR2 as SFDVKD.

This sequence joins TRBV3-1 (or the pseudogene TRBV3-2) and TRBJ2-7, with TRBD2 identical over 11 bases. This CDR3 region has 18 residues. Trimming took 4 bases from V and 6 from J; bases not matched to a gene: 17. Germline lookup yields CDR1 LGHDT and CDR2 YNNKEL (reference sequence). CDR3 residues: CASSPRLAGPPSPSEQYF. Written as DNA, the CDR3 is TGTGCCAGCAGCCCTAGACTAGCGGGGCCCCCCTCCCCTTCCGAGCAGTACTTC.

The CDR3 DNA is TGCGCCAGCAGCGAGGAAGACAGGGCGGCTTTCTTT. Protein: CASSEEDRAAFF. This sequence joins TRBV5-1 and TRBJ1-1; TRBD1 aligns across 7 bases. Losses at the gene ends were 4 bases for V and 11 bases for J; bases not matched to a gene: 8. Germline V CDR1 and CDR2: SGHRS, YFSETQ. The CDR3 runs to 12 residues.

V gene TRBV2 combines with J gene TRBJ1-6; 7 bases match TRBD1. The CDR3 length is 15 residues. Germline values: CDR1 SNHLY, CDR2 FYNNEI. The V and J ends lost 2 bases and 6 bases, in that order; junction bases with no gene match: 4. The CDR3 loop reads CASSEQGEANSPLHF. CDR3 nucleotides: TGTGCCAGCAGTGAACAGGGGGAGGCTAATTCACCCCTCCACTTT.

A few counts support this clone. This same CDR3 is encoded by further DNA sequences in the sample. The chain uses TRBV7-9 and TRBJ2-5, with D possibly matching TRBD2 (5 bases). The CDR3 spans 14 residues. Germline lookup yields CDR1 SEHNR and CDR2 FQNEAQ (reference sequence). V was shortened by 1 base and J by 1 base, with 7 bases between the two germline ends. The chain's CDR3 is CASSLVGLQETQYF. In DNA form, the CDR3 reads TGTGCCAGCAGCTTAGTTGGACTCCAAGAGACCCAGTACTTC.

The chain combines TRBV4-1 with TRBJ2-5; 7 nucleotides align to TRBD2. The germline V gene encodes CDR1 MGHRA and CDR2 YSYEKL. The CDR3 length is 15 residues. V lost 4 bases and J lost 1; bases outside the gene matches: 6. This CDR3 reads CASSLAGLPQETQYF. CDR3 DNA: TGCGCCAGCAGCCTAGCGGGCTTACCCCAAGAGACCCAGTACTTC.